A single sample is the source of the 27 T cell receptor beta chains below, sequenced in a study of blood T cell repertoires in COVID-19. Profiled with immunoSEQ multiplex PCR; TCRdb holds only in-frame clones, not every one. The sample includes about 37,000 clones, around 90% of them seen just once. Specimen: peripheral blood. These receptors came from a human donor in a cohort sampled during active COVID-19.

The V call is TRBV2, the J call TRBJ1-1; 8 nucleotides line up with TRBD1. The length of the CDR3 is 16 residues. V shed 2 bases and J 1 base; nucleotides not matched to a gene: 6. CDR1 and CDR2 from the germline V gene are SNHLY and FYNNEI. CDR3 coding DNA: TGTGCCAGCAGTGAACAGGGGGCAGCCAGGAACACTGAAGCTTTCTTT. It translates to CASSEQGAARNTEAFF.

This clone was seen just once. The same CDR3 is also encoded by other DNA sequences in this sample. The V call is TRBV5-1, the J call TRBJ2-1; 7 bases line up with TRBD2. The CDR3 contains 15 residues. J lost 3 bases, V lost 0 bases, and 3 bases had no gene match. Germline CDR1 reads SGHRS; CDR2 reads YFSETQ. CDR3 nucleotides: TGCGCCAGCAGCTTGGGGGGAGGGAGCTACAATGAGCAGTTCTTC. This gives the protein CASSLGGGSYNEQFF.

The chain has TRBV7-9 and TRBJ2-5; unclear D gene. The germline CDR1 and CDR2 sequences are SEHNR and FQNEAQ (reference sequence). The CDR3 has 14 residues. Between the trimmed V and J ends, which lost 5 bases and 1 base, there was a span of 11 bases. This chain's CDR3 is CASSPSGSQETQYF. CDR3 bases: TGTGCCAGCAGCCCCTCAGGAAGCCAAGAGACCCAGTACTTC.

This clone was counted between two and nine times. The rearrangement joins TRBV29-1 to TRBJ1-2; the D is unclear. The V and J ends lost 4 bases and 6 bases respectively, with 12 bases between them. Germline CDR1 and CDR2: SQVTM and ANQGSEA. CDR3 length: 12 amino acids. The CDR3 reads CSVVFASNGYTF. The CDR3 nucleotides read TGCAGCGTTGTGTTCGCGAGTAATGGCTACACCTTC.

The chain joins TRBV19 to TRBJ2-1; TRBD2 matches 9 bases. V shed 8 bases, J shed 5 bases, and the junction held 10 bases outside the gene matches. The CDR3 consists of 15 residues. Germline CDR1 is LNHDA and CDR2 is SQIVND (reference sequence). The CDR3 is CASGSGLAGNNEQFF. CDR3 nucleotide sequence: TGTGCCAGTGGAAGCGGGCTAGCGGGGAACAATGAGCAGTTCTTC.

CDR3 protein: CASSAILVDRGYYEQYF. The DNA of the CDR3 is TGTGCCAGCAGTGCGATCTTGGTGGACAGGGGGTACTACGAGCAGTACTTC. The chain recombines TRBV6-2 or TRBV6-3 with TRBJ2-7; 10 bases fit TRBD1. The length of the CDR3 is 17 residues. After removal of 5 bases from V and 3 bases from J, the junction contained 13 bases not matched to a gene. Per the germline V gene, CDR1 is MNHEY and CDR2 is SVGEGT.

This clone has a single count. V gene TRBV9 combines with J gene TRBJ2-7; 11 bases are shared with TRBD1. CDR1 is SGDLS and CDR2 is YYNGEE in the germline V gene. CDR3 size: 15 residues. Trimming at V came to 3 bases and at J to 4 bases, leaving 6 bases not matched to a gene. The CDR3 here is CASSASGTGGYEQYF. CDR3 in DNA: TGTGCCAGCAGCGCTTCCGGGACAGGGGGTTACGAGCAGTACTTC.

Written as DNA, the CDR3 is TGTGCCAGCAGTTACTACAGGGGGAACACTGAAGCTTTCTTT. Protein: CASSYYRGNTEAFF. The chain links TRBV6-5 to TRBJ1-1; 7 bases are shared with TRBD1. This CDR3 is built from 14 residues. V was pared by 1 base and J by 1 base, with 0 bases of the junction left unmatched. The V gene's germline CDR1 is MNHEY and CDR2 SVGAGI.

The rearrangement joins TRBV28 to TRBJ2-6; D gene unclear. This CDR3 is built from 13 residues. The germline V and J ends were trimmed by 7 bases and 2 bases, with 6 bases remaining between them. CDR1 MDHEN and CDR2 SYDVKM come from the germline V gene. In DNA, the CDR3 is TGTGCCAGCACCACTCCTGGGGCCAACGTCCTGACTTTC. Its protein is CASTTPGANVLTF.

The CDR3 is CASRAHSGRTNTGELFF. CDR3 DNA: TGTGCCAGCAGGGCACATAGCGGGAGGACGAACACCGGGGAGCTGTTTTTT. The chain carries TRBV2 and TRBJ2-2; TRBD2 agrees at 10 bases. Looked up from germline, CDR1 is SNHLY and CDR2 is FYNNEI. The V segment lost 6 bases and the J segment 0 bases; nucleotides outside the gene matches: 7. The CDR3 loop spans 17 amino acids.

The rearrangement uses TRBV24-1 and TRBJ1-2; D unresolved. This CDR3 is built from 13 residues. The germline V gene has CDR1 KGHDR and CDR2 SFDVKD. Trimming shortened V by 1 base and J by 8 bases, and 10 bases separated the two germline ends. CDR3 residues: CATSDFSGSGYTF. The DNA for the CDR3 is TGTGCCACCAGTGATTTCTCCGGGAGCGGCTACACCTTC.

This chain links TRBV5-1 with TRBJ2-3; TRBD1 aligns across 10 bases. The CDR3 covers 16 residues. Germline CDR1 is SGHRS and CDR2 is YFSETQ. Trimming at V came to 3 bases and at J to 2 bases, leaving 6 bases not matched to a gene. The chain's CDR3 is CASSSRQGATTDTQYF. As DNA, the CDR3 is TGCGCCAGCAGCTCTCGACAGGGGGCCACCACAGATACGCAGTATTTT.

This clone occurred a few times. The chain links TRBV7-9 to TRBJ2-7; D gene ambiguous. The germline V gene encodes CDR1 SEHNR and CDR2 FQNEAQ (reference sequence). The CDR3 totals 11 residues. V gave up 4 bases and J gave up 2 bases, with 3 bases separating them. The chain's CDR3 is CASSSAYEQYF. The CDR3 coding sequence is TGTGCCAGCAGCTCCGCCTACGAGCAGTACTTC.

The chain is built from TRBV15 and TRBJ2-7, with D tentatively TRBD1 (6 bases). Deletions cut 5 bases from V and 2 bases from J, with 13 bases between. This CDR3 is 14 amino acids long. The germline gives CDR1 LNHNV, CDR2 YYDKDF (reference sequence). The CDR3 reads CATSADGGAYEQYF. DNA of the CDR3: TGTGCCACCAGCGCAGATGGGGGCGCCTACGAGCAGTACTTC.

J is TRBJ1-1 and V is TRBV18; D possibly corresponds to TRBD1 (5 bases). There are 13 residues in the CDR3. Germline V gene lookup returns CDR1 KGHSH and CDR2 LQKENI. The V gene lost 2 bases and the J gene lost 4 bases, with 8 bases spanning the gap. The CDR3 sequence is CASSPGRATEAFF. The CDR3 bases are TGTGCCAGCTCACCAGGCAGGGCCACTGAAGCTTTCTTT.

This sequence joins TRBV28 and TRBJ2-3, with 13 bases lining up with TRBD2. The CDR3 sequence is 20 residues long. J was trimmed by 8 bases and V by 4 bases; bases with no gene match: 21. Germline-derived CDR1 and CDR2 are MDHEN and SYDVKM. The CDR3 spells CASSSNTGFWTSGGSGTQYF. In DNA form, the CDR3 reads TGTGCCAGCAGTTCCAATACAGGGTTTTGGACTAGCGGGGGCTCCGGTACGCAGTATTTT.

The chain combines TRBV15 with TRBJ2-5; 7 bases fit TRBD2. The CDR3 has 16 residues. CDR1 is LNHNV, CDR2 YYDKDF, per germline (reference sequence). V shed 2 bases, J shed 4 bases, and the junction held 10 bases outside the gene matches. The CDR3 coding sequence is TGTGCCACCAGCAGACGAGGACTAGGAGGGCGAGAGACCCAGTACTTC. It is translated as CATSRRGLGGRETQYF.

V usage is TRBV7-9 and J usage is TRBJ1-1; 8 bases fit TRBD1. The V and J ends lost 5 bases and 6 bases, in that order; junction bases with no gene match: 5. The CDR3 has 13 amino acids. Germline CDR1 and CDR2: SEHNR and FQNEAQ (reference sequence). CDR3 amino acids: CASSHQDRAEAFF. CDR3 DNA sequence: TGTGCCAGCAGCCACCAGGACAGGGCTGAAGCTTTCTTT.

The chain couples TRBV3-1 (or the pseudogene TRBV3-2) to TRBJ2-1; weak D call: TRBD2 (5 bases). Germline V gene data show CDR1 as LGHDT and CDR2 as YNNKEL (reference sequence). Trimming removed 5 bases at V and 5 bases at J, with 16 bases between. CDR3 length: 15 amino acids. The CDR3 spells CASSLRLQGHNEQFF. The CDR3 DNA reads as TGTGCCAGCAGCTTACGACTACAAGGGCACAATGAGCAGTTCTTC.

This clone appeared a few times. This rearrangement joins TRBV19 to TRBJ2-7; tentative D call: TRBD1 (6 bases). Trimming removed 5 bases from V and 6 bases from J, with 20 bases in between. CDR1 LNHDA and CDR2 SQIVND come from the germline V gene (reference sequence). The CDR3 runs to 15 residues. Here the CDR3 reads CASSAQGDRHSEQYF. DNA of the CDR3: TGTGCCAGTAGTGCACAAGGAGACAGGCACTCCGAGCAGTACTTC.

The CDR3 DNA reads as TGTGCCAGCAGCTTGTCGTACATTCGCGGGGTCCCTAATGGCTACACCTTC. It yields the protein CASSLSYIRGVPNGYTF. V usage is TRBV11-2 and J usage is TRBJ1-2; D is unresolved. Per germline, CDR1 SGHAT and CDR2 FQNNGV. V lost 3 bases to trimming and J lost 6 bases, with 23 bases between them. The CDR3 contains 17 residues.

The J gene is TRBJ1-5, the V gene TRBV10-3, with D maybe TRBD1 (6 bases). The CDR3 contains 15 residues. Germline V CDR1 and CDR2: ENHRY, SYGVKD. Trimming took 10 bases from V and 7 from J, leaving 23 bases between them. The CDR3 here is CATQFGGGAGQPQHF. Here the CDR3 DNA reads TGTGCCACTCAGTTTGGTGGGGGGGCAGGGCAGCCCCAGCATTTT.

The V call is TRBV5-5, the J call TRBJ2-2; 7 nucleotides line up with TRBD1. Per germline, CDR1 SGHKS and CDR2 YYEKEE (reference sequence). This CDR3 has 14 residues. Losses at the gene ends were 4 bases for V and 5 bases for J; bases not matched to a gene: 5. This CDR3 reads CASSPLQGTGELFF. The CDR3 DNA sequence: TGTGCCAGCAGCCCATTACAGGGGACCGGGGAGCTGTTTTTT.

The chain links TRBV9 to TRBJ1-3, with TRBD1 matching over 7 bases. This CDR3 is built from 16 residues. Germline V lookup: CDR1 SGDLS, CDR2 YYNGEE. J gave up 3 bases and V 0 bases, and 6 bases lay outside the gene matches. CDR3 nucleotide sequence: TGTGCCAGCAGCGTAGGAGAGGGGGCACTTGGAAACACCATATATTTT. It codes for CASSVGEGALGNTIYF. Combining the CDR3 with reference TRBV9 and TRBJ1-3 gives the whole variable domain DSGVTQTPKHLITATGQRVTLRCSPRSGDLSVYWYQQSLDQGLQFLIQYYNGEERAKGNILERFSAQQFPDLHSELNLSSLELGDSALYFCASSVGEGALGNTIYFGEGSWLTVV.

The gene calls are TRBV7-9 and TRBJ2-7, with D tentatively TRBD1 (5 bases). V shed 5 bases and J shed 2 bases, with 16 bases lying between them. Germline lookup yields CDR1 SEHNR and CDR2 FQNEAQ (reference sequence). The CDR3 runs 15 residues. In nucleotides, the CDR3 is TGTGCCAGCAGCCCCTACAGGTCAGGCGCCTACGAGCAGTACTTC. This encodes CASSPYRSGAYEQYF.

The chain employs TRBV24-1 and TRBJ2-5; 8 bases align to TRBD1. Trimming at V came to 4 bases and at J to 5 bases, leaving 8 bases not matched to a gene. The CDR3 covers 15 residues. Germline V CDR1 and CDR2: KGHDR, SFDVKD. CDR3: CATSEATGVVETQYF. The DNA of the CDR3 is TGTGCCACCAGTGAAGCGACAGGGGTTGTGGAGACCCAGTACTTC.

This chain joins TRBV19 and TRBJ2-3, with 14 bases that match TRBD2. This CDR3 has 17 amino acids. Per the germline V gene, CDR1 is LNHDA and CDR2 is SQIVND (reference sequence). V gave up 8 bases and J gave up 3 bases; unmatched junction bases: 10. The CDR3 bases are TGTGCCAGTCAGACTAGCGGGAGGGTGGAGGGAACAGATACGCAGTATTTT. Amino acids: CASQTSGRVEGTDTQYF.